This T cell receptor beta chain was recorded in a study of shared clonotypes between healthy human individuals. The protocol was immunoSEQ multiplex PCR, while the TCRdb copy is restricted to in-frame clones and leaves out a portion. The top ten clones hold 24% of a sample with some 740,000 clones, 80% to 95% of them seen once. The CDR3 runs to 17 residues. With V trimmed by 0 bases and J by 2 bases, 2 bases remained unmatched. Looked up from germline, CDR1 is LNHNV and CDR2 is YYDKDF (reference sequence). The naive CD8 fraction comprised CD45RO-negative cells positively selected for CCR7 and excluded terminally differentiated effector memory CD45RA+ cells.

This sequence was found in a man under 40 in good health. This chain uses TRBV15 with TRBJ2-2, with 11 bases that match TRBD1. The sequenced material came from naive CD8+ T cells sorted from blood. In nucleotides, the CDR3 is TGTGCCACCAGCAGAGAGTGGACAGGGGGCAACACCGGGGAGCTGTTTTTT. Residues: CATSREWTGGNTGELFF.